The rows below give T cell receptor beta chains drawn from one sample of a study of blood T cell repertoires in COVID-19. Libraries were prepared by immunoSEQ multiplex PCR; TCRdb keeps only in-frame clonotypes and omits some of them. Of around 20,000 clones listed, 88% are singletons. Sequencing was carried out using PBMCs or T cells enriched from blood (not recorded which). The receptor source for this set is a woman in her 30s who had recovered from COVID-19. Each CDR3 is given with its conserved first and last residue. A D gene is named only where the DNA matches it firmly. Only some rows state a clone size, as once, few, many or a class for expanded clones.

v_call: TRBV6-2/TRBV6-3; clone_size: .; j_call: TRBJ1-2; d_call: TRBD1; cdr3_aa: CASSYSSNRDRPLLNYGYTF; cdr3_nt: TGTGCCAGCAGTTACTCGAGTAACCGGGACAGGCCGCTCTTGAACTATGGCTACACCTTC
v_call: TRBV6-2/TRBV6-3; clone_size: .; j_call: TRBJ1-3; d_call: TRBD1; cdr3_aa: CASSPLPDRESGNTIYF; cdr3_nt: TGTGCCAGCAGCCCTCTACCGGACAGGGAATCTGGAAACACCATATATTTT
v_call: TRBV28; clone_size: .; j_call: TRBJ2-7; d_call: TRBD1; cdr3_aa: CASSYAGTGALRQQYF; cdr3_nt: TGTGCCAGCAGTTACGCCGGGACAGGGGCCCTCCGCCAGCAGTACTTC
v_call: TRBV23-1; clone_size: .; j_call: TRBJ1-6; d_call: TRBD1; cdr3_aa: CASSQSDRGEYNSPLHF; cdr3_nt: TGCGCCAGCAGTCAATCGGACAGGGGAGAATATAATTCACCCCTCCACTTT
v_call: TRBV19; clone_size: .; j_call: TRBJ2-3; d_call: TRBD2; cdr3_aa: CASSPSGEDTQYF; cdr3_nt: TGTGCCAGTAGCCCTAGCGGGGAGGATACGCAGTATTTT
v_call: TRBV9; clone_size: .; j_call: TRBJ1-2; d_call: TRBD1; cdr3_aa: CASSATGTGIGGYTF; cdr3_nt: TGTGCCAGCAGCGCCACCGGGACAGGGATAGGGGGCTACACCTTC
v_call: TRBV9; clone_size: .; j_call: TRBJ1-6; d_call: .; cdr3_aa: CASSVATVWVSPLHF; cdr3_nt: TGTGCCAGCAGCGTAGCTACAGTATGGGTTTCACCCCTCCACTTT
v_call: TRBV13; clone_size: .; j_call: TRBJ2-3; d_call: TRBD2; cdr3_aa: CASSYGRLAGNETDTQYF; cdr3_nt: TGTGCCAGCAGCTATGGGCGACTAGCGGGGAATGAGACAGATACGCAGTATTTT
v_call: TRBV5-5; clone_size: .; j_call: TRBJ2-7; d_call: TRBD1; cdr3_aa: CASRRPAAGGYGEQYF; cdr3_nt: TGTGCCAGCAGGAGGCCTGCGGCAGGGGGCTATGGAGAGCAGTACTTC
v_call: TRBV5-1; clone_size: .; j_call: TRBJ1-6; d_call: TRBD1; cdr3_aa: CASSFWSGGNSPLHF; cdr3_nt: TGCGCCAGCAGCTTCTGGTCAGGGGGCAATTCACCCCTCCACTTT
v_call: TRBV2; clone_size: .; j_call: TRBJ2-3; d_call: TRBD2; cdr3_aa: CASRELAGTSTDTQYF; cdr3_nt: TGTGCCAGCAGAGAACTAGCGGGGACTAGCACAGATACGCAGTATTTT
v_call: TRBV6-5; clone_size: .; j_call: TRBJ2-7; d_call: .; cdr3_aa: CASSPLASQEQYF; cdr3_nt: TGTGCCAGCAGTCCCCTAGCGTCTCAGGAGCAGTACTTC
v_call: TRBV10-2; clone_size: .; j_call: TRBJ2-2; d_call: .; cdr3_aa: CASSGANTGELFF; cdr3_nt: TGCGCCAGCAGTGGCGCCAACACCGGGGAGCTGTTTTTT
v_call: TRBV4-3; clone_size: .; j_call: TRBJ2-1; d_call: TRBD2; cdr3_aa: CASSQGAGGPFEQFF; cdr3_nt: TGCGCCAGCAGCCAGGGGGCGGGGGGTCCCTTTGAGCAGTTCTTC
v_call: TRBV6-2/TRBV6-3; clone_size: .; j_call: TRBJ2-7; d_call: .; cdr3_aa: CASSPGLHEQYF; cdr3_nt: TGTGCCAGCAGCCCGGGACTCCACGAGCAGTACTTC
v_call: TRBV7-2; clone_size: .; j_call: TRBJ1-1; d_call: TRBD1; cdr3_aa: CASSLLGQGTGKTEAFF; cdr3_nt: TGTGCCAGCAGCTTGTTGGGACAGGGGACGGGAAAAACTGAAGCTTTCTTT
v_call: TRBV25-1; clone_size: .; j_call: TRBJ2-2; d_call: .; cdr3_aa: CASSSQGWNTGELFF; cdr3_nt: TGTGCCAGCAGTAGCCAGGGATGGAACACCGGGGAGCTGTTTTTT
v_call: TRBV6-5; clone_size: .; j_call: TRBJ1-2; d_call: TRBD1; cdr3_aa: CASRSRGLNYGYTF; cdr3_nt: TGTGCCAGCAGGTCCAGGGGGCTTAACTATGGCTACACCTTC
v_call: TRBV28; clone_size: once; j_call: TRBJ1-4; d_call: .; cdr3_aa: CASSWAGSTNEKLFF; cdr3_nt: TGTGCCAGCAGTTGGGCAGGGTCAACTAATGAAAAACTGTTTTTT
v_call: TRBV5-1; clone_size: .; j_call: TRBJ1-6; d_call: TRBD1; cdr3_aa: CASSLGAGGRSPLHF; cdr3_nt: TGCGCCAGCAGCTTAGGGGCAGGGGGTAGATCACCCCTCCACTTT
v_call: TRBV18; clone_size: few; j_call: TRBJ1-5; d_call: .; cdr3_aa: CASSPDGINQPQHF; cdr3_nt: TGTGCCAGCTCACCCGACGGGATTAATCAGCCCCAGCATTTT
v_call: TRBV6-1; clone_size: once; j_call: TRBJ1-6; d_call: TRBD1; cdr3_aa: CASSDRQGGHSPLHF; cdr3_nt: TGTGCCAGCAGTGATAGACAGGGAGGACATTCACCCCTCCACTTT
v_call: TRBV2; clone_size: few; j_call: TRBJ2-1; d_call: TRBD1; cdr3_aa: CASSFGQGSYNEQFF; cdr3_nt: TGTGCCAGCAGTTTCGGACAGGGCTCCTACAATGAGCAGTTCTTC
v_call: TRBV5-1; clone_size: .; j_call: TRBJ2-7; d_call: TRBD2; cdr3_aa: CASSLGGGGDYEQYF; cdr3_nt: TGCGCCAGCAGCTTGGGGGGCGGGGGGGACTACGAGCAGTACTTC
v_call: TRBV5-1; clone_size: .; j_call: TRBJ1-6; d_call: .; cdr3_aa: CASSSDNPDNSPLHF; cdr3_nt: TGCGCCAGCAGTTCGGACAATCCTGATAATTCACCCCTCCACTTT
v_call: TRBV11-2; clone_size: .; j_call: TRBJ1-2; d_call: .; cdr3_aa: CASSSAGLYGYTF; cdr3_nt: TGTGCCAGCAGCTCGGCGGGGCTCTATGGCTACACCTTC
v_call: TRBV3-1/TRBV3-2; clone_size: .; j_call: TRBJ2-2; d_call: TRBD1; cdr3_aa: CASSQAGTARTGELFF; cdr3_nt: TGTGCCAGCAGCCAAGCTGGGACAGCCAGAACCGGGGAGCTGTTTTTT